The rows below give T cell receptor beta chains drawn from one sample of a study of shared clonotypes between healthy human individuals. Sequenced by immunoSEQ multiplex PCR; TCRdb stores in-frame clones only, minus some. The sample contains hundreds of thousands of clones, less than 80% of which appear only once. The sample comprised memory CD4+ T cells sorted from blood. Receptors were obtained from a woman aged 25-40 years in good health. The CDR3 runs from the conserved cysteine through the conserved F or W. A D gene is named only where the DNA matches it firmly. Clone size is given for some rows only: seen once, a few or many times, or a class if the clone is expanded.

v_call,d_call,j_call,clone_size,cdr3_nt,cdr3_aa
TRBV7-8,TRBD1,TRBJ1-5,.,TGTGCCAGCAGCGAACAGGGGGTCGGCAATCAGCCCCAGCATTTT,CASSEQGVGNQPQHF
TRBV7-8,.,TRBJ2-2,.,TGTGCCAGCAGCTTTTTCAGGGTCGGGGAGCTGTTTTTT,CASSFFRVGELFF
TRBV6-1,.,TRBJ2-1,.,TGTGCCACTAGCCTTGAACAGGGAAAAAATGAGCAGTTCTTC,CATSLEQGKNEQFF
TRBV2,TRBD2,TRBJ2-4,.,TGTGCCAGCAGTTACGGGGGGACGGGCGAGGACATTCAGTACTTC,CASSYGGTGEDIQYF
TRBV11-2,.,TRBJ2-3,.,TGTGCCACGGGCGAAGGACAGAGCACAGATACGCAGTATTTT,CATGEGQSTDTQYF
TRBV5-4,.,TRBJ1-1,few,TGTGCCAGCAGCTTGGGAATTTCAAGGACTGAAGCTTTCTTT,CASSLGISRTEAFF
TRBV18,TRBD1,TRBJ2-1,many,TGTGCCAGCTTGGGACAGGGTGATGAGCAGTTCTTC,CASLGQGDEQFF
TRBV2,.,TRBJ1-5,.,TGTGCCAGCAGTGTTCGACAGGCCCTGGATCAGCCCCAGCATTTT,CASSVRQALDQPQHF
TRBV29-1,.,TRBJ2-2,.,TGCAGCGCCAGGGAACCGCCTTCCGGGGAGCTGTTTTTT,CSAREPPSGELFF
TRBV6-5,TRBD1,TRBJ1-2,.,TGTGCCAGCAGTTATGATGACAGGGGCGACTATGGCTACACCTTC,CASSYDDRGDYGYTF
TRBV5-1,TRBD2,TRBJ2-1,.,TGCGCCAGCAGCTCCTCGACTAGCGGGTACAATGAGCAGTTCTTC,CASSSSTSGYNEQFF
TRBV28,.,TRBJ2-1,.,TGTGCCAGCAGTTTCCCCTACCTGGCTGGGACCTACAATGAGCAGTTCTTC,CASSFPYLAGTYNEQFF
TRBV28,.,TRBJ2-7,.,TGTGCCAGCATGATGGCGTCGGGCTACGAGCAGTACTTC,CASMMASGYEQYF
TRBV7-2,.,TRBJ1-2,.,TGTGCCAGCAGCTTACCCGGACAGACTTATGGCTACACCTTC,CASSLPGQTYGYTF
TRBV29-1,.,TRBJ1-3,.,TGCAGCGTTGGCCACTCTGGAAACACCATATATTTT,CSVGHSGNTIYF
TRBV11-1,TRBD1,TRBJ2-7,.,TGTGCCAGCAGCTTAGAGTGGACAGGGATCGAGCAGTACTTC,CASSLEWTGIEQYF
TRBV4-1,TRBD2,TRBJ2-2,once,TGCGCCAGCAGCCAAGGGGGTGGGCTAGCGGGGACCGGGGAGCTGTTTTTT,CASSQGGGLAGTGELFF
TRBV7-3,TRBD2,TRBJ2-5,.,TGTGCCAGCAGCTCGGGGACTAGCGAGACCCAGTACTTC,CASSSGTSETQYF
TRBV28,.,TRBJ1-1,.,TGTGCCAGCAGTTATCAATGGGGGGTCACGGACACTGAAGCTTTCTTT,CASSYQWGVTDTEAFF
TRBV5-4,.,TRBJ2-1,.,TGTGCCAGCAGCACTTTAGCTGAGCAGTTCTTC,CASSTLAEQFF
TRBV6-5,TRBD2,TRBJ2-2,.,TGTGCCAGCAGGAAAAGCGGGAGTGGCGGGGAGCTGTTTTTT,CASRKSGSGGELFF
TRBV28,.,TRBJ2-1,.,TGTGCCAGCAGTTTAGATGCCCTCAGCTCCTACAATGAGCAGTTCTTC,CASSLDALSSYNEQFF
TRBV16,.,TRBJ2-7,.,TGTGCCAGCAGCAACCAGGGGAGCTACGAGCAGTACTTC,CASSNQGSYEQYF
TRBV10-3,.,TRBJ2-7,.,TGTGCCATCACCGAAACCGGAGATCACGAGCAGTACTTC,CAITETGDHEQYF
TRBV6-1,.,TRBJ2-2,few,TGTGCCAGCAGGTTACAGGTCGGGGAGCTGTTTTTT,CASRLQVGELFF
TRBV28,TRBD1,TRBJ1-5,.,TGTGCCAGCAGTCTTGACAGGGGAGGCCCAGATCGCAATCAGCCCCAGCATTTT,CASSLDRGGPDRNQPQHF
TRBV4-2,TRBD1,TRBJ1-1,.,TGTGCCAGCAGCCTAGGACAGGGTGACACTGAAGCTTTCTTT,CASSLGQGDTEAFF
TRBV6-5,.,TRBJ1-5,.,TGTGCCAGCAGTTACTCGACAGGAAGTAGCAATCAGCCCCAGCATTTT,CASSYSTGSSNQPQHF
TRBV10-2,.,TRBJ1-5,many,TGCGCCAGCAGTGGGCAGTTTAGCAATCAGCCCCAGCATTTT,CASSGQFSNQPQHF
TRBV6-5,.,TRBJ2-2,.,TGTGCCAGCACTAACAGGGGAGGCGCCGGGGAGCTGTTTTTT,CASTNRGGAGELFF
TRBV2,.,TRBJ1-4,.,TGTGCCAGCAGAGGGTACGGGACGTTTAATGAAAAACTGTTTTTT,CASRGYGTFNEKLFF
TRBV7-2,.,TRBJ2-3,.,TGTGCCAGCAGCTTTGGGAGGACAGCTCTTACAGATACGCAGTATTTT,CASSFGRTALTDTQYF
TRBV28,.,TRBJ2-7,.,TGTGCCAGCAGCCAAAAACCCGTATCTACAATGGAGCAGTACTTC,CASSQKPVSTMEQYF
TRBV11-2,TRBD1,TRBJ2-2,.,TGTGCCAGCAGCTCGGGACAGACGAACACCGGGGAGCTGTTTTTT,CASSSGQTNTGELFF
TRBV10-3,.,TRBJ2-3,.,TGTGCCATCAATGAGCGGGGCACAGATACGCAGTATTTT,CAINERGTDTQYF
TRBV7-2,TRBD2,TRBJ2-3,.,TGTGCCAGCAGTTCCACCCTACTAGCGGGGAGCACAGATACGCAGTATTTT,CASSSTLLAGSTDTQYF
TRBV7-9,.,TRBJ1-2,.,TGTGCCAGCAGCTTAGAAGGTTATGGCTACACCTTC,CASSLEGYGYTF
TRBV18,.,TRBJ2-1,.,TGTGCCACCACCGCGGGACCAGGGGGCTACAATGAGCAGTTCTTC,CATTAGPGGYNEQFF
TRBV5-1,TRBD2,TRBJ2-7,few,TGCGCCAGCAGCTTGGGTGTGGCTAGCGGGTTTACCTACGAGCAGTACTTC,CASSLGVASGFTYEQYF
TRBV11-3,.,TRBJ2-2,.,TGTGCCAGCAGCTTAGAGTTAACGGCAAACACCGGGGAGCTGTTTTTT,CASSLELTANTGELFF
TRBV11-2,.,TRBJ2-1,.,TGTGCCAGCAGCCTATCGGTGTCGAAACCTAACAATGAGCAGTTCTTC,CASSLSVSKPNNEQFF
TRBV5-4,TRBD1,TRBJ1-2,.,TGTGCCAGCAGAACCACAGGGGGTGGAAATGGCTACACCTTC,CASRTTGGGNGYTF
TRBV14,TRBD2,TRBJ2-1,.,TGTGCCAGCAGCCCAACCGGGACTAGCGGCTCCTACAATGAGCAGTTCTTC,CASSPTGTSGSYNEQFF
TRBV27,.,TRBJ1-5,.,TGTGCCAGCGCCTCCTTCCGGGGTCAGCCCCAGCATTTT,CASASFRGQPQHF
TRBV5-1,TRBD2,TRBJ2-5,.,TGCGCCAGTACTAGCGGGAGGGTTCAAGAGACCCAGTACTTC,CASTSGRVQETQYF
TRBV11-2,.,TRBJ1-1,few,TGTGCCAGCAGCTTAGCCAGGAATTGGGCTGAAGCTTTCTTT,CASSLARNWAEAFF
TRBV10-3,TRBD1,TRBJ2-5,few,TGTGCCTCCAGCCCGACAGGGGTGGGGGAGACCCAGTACTTC,CASSPTGVGETQYF
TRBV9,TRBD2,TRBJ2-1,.,TGTGCCAGCAGCTTTACTAGCGGGAACTCCTACAATGAGCAGTTCTTC,CASSFTSGNSYNEQFF
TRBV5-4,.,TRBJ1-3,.,TGTGCCAGCAGCTTGGGTGAGGGAATCGGAAACACCATATATTTT,CASSLGEGIGNTIYF
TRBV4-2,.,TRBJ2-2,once,TGTGCCAGCAGCTTGGGGCACGCGAACACCGGGGAGCTGTTTTTT,CASSLGHANTGELFF
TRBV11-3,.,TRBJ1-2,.,TGTGCCAGCAGCCAATTGGCCTGTCGGTATGGCTACACCTTC,CASSQLACRYGYTF
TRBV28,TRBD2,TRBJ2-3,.,TGTGCCAGCAGGCTTTTTCCGGGACTAGCGGGAGACACGCAGTATTTT,CASRLFPGLAGDTQYF
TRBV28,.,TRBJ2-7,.,TGTGCCAGCAGTTTAGGGCCTAAGTCCCACGAGCAGTACTTC,CASSLGPKSHEQYF
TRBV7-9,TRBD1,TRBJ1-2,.,TGTGCCAGCAGCTTAGGGACAGGGTTCTATGGCTACACCTTC,CASSLGTGFYGYTF